What follows describes a single TCR beta chain. All donors qualified as healthy HIV-negative adults and had experienced no recent acute infections or vaccinations. The data derive from a study of shared clonotypes between healthy human individuals. Trimming stripped 5 bases from V and 6 bases from J, with 19 bases between. The germline V gene has CDR1 SEHNR and CDR2 FQNEAQ (reference sequence). CDR3 length equals 15 residues. The table came from immunoSEQ multiplex PCR; TCRdb's copy has only in-frame clones and leaves some out. The sample gives hundreds of thousands of clones, 80% to 90% of which show up once; about a sixth is in the top ten.

The rearrangement uses TRBV7-9 and TRBJ1-2; unclear D gene. Material: memory CD8+ T cells sorted from blood. This sample's subset: CD45RO+ cells pooled with CCR7-negative TemRA cells. The clonotype was recovered from a man aged 18 to 29 in good health. The CDR3 bases are TGTGCCAGCAGCCCCACCCTACGGGGTGCTGATGGCTACACCTTC. Protein: CASSPTLRGADGYTF.